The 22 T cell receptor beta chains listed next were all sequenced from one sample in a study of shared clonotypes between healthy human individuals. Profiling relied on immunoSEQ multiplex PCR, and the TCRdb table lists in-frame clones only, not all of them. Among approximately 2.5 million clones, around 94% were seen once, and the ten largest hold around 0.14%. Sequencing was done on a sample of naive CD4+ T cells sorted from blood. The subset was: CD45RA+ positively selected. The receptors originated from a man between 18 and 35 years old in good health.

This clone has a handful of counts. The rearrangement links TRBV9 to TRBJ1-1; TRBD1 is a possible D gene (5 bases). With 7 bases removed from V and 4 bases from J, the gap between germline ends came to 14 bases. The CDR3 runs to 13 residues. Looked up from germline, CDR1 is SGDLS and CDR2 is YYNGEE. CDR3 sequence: CASALGRFTEAFF. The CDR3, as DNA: TGTGCCAGCGCCCTGGGGCGGTTCACTGAAGCTTTCTTT.

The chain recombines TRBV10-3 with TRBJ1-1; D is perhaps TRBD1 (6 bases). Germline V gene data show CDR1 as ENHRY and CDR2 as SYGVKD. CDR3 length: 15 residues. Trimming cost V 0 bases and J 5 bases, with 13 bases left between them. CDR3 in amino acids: CAISESPGVGTEAFF. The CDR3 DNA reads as TGTGCCATCAGTGAGTCCCCAGGGGTCGGAACTGAAGCTTTCTTT.

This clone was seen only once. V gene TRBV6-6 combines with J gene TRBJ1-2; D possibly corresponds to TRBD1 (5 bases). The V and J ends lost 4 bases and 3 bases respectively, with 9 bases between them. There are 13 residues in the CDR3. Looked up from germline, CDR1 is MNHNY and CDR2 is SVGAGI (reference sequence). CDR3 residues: CASSSLGHYGYTF. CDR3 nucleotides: TGTGCCAGCAGTTCTTTGGGACACTATGGCTACACCTTC.

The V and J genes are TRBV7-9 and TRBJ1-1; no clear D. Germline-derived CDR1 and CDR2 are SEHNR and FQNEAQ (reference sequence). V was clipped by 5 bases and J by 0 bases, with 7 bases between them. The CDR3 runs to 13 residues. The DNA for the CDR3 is TGTGCCAGCAGCAAGTTGGTGAACACTGAAGCTTTCTTT. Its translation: CASSKLVNTEAFF.

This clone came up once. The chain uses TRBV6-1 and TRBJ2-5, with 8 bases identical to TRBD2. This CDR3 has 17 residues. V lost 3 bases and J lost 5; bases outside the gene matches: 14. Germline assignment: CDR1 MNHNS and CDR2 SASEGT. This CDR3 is CASSELLAGKGRETQYF. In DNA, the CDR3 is TGTGCCAGCAGTGAGCTGCTAGCGGGTAAAGGGAGGGAGACCCAGTACTTC.

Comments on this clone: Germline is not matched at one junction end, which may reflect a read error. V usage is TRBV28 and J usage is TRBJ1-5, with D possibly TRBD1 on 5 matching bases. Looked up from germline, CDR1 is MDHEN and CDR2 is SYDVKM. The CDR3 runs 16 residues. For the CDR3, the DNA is TGTGCCAGCAGAGGCCAACGTCCAGGGAGGAATCAACCCCAGCATTTT. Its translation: CASRGQRPGRNQPQHF.

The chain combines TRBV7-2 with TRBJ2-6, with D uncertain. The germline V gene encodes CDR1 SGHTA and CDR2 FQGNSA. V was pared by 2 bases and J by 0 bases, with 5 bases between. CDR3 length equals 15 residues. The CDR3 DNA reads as TGTGCCAGCAGCTTATTAGACTCTGGGGCCAACGTCCTGACTTTC. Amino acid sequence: CASSLLDSGANVLTF.

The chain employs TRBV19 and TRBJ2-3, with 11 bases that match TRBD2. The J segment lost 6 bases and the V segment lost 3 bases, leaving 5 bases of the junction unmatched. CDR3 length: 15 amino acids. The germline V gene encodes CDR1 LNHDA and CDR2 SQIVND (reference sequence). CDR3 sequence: CASSILAGGGDTQYF. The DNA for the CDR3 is TGTGCCAGTAGTATCCTAGCGGGAGGTGGGGATACGCAGTATTTT. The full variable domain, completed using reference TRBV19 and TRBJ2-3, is DGGITQSPKYLFRKEGQNVTLSCEQNLNHDAMYWYRQDPGQGLRLIYYSQIVNDFQKGDIAEGYSVSREKKESFPLTVTSAQKNPTAFYLCASSILAGGGDTQYFGPGTRLTVL.

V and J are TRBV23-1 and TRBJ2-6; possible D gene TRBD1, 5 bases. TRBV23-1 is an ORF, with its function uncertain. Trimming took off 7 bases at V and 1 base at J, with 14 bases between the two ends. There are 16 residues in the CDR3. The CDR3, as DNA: TGCGCCAGCACCGACAGAATAACTTCTGGGGCCAACGTCCTGACTTTC. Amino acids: CASTDRITSGANVLTF.

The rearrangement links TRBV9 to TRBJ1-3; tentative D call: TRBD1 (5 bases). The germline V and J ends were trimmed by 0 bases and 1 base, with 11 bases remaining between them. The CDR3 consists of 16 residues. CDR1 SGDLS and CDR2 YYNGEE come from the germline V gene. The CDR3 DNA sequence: TGTGCCAGCAGCGTAGGGGGGTCCCCGTCTGGAAACACCATATATTTT. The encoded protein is CASSVGGSPSGNTIYF.

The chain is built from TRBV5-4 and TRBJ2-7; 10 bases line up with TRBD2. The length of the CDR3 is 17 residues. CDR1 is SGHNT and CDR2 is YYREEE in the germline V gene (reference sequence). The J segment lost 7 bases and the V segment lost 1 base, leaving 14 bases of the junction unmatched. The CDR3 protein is CASSLLAGVQTLGEQYF. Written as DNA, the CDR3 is TGTGCCAGCAGCTTGCTAGCGGGAGTCCAAACCCTAGGAGAGCAGTACTTC.

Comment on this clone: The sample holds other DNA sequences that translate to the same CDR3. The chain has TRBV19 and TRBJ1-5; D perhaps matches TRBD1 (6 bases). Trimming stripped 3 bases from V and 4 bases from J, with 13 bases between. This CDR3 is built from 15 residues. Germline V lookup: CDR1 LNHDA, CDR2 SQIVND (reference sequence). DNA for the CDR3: TGTGCCAGTAGTATTTTGGGGGCCGGGAATCAGCCCCAGCATTTT. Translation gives CASSILGAGNQPQHF.

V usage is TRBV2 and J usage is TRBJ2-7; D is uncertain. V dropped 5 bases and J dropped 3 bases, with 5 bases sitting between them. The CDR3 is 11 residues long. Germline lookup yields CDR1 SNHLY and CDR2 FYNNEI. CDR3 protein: CASSFHYEQYF. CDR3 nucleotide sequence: TGTGCCAGCAGTTTCCACTACGAGCAGTACTTC.

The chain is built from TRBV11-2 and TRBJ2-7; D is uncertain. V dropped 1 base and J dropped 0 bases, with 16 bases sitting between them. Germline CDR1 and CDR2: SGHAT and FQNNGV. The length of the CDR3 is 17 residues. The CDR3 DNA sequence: TGTGCCAGCAGCTTAGGTCCTCTGGCGTATACCTCCTACGAGCAGTACTTC. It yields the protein CASSLGPLAYTSYEQYF.

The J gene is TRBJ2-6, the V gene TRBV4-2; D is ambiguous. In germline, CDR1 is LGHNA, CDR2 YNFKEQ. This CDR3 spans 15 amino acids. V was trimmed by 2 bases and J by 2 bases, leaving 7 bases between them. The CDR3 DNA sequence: TGTGCCAGCAGCCAACAAGACGCTGGGGCCAACGTCCTGACTTTC. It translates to CASSQQDAGANVLTF.

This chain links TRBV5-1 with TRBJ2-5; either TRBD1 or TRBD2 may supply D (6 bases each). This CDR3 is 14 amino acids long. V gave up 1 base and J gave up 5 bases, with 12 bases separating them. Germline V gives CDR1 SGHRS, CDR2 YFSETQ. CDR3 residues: CASSLTGALETQYF. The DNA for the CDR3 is TGCGCCAGCAGCTTGACGGGGGCGCTTGAGACCCAGTACTTC.

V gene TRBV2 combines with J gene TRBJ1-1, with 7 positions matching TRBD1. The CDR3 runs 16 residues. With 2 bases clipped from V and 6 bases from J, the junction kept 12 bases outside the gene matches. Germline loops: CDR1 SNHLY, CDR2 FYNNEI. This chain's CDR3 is CASSERQGISSAEAFF. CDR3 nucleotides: TGTGCCAGCAGTGAACGACAGGGAATTTCTAGCGCTGAAGCTTTCTTT.

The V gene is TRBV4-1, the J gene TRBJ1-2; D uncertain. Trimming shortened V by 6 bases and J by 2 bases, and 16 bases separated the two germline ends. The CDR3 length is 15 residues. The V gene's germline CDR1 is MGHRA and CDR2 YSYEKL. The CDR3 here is CASRPPWVRNYGYTF. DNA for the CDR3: TGCGCCAGCAGACCTCCTTGGGTGCGGAACTATGGCTACACCTTC.

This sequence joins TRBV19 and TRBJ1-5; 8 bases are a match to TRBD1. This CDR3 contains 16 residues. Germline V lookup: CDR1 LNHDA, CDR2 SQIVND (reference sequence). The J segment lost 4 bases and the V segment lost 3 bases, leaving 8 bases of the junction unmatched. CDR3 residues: CASSIRTGKTNQPQHF. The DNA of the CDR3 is TGTGCCAGTAGTATCCGGACAGGGAAGACAAATCAGCCCCAGCATTTT. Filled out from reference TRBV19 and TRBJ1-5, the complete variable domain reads DGGITQSPKYLFRKEGQNVTLSCEQNLNHDAMYWYRQDPGQGLRLIYYSQIVNDFQKGDIAEGYSVSREKKESFPLTVTSAQKNPTAFYLCASSIRTGKTNQPQHFGDGTRLSIL.

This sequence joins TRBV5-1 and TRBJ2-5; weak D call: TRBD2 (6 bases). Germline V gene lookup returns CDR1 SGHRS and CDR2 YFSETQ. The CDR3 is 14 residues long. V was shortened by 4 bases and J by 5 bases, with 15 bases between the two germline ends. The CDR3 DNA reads TGCGCCAGCAGCGGCGGGACGATGGGGGAGACCCAGTACTTC. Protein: CASSGGTMGETQYF.

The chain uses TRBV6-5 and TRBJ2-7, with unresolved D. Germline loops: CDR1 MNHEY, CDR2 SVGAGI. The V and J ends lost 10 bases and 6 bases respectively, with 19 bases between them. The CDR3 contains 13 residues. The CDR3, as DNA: TGTGCCACCAAACGGCTAGATTTTGGCGAGCAGTACTTC. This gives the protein CATKRLDFGEQYF.

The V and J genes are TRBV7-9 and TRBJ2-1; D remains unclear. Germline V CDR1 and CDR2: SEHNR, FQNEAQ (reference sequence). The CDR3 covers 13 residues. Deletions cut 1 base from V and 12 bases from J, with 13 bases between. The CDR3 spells CASSLDRLTGQFF. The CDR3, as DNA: TGTGCCAGCAGCTTAGATAGACTGACGGGGCAGTTCTTC.